This TCR beta chain was retrieved from a study of T cells in localized non-small cell lung cancer. As concerns this clone: Its antigen is not identified.

Whole-study findings and limits: Heterogeneity cannot be ruled out, as sequencing used one tumor region only. A median of roughly 55 of the top 100 tumor clones appeared in adjacent lung, which was paired and uninvolved.

Germline V gene lookup returns CDR1 MGHRA and CDR2 YSYEKL. There are 17 residues in the CDR3. Trimming took 2 bases from V and 0 from J; bases not matched to a gene: 3. The method was immunoSEQ multiplex PCR; TCRdb's version includes in-frame clones alone and lacks a portion of them. The sample includes about 70,000 clones, 85% to 90% seen only once; the top ten take around a fifth. The clonotype originates from a male donor older than 55 with stage III squamous cell lung carcinoma. The chain combines TRBV4-1 with TRBJ2-3; 12 nucleotides line up with TRBD2. Sequenced material: peripheral blood, taken before any cancer treatment. The CDR3 spells CASSQLAGGTSTDTQYF. DNA of the CDR3: TGCGCCAGCAGCCAACTAGCGGGGGGGACTAGCACAGATACGCAGTATTTT.